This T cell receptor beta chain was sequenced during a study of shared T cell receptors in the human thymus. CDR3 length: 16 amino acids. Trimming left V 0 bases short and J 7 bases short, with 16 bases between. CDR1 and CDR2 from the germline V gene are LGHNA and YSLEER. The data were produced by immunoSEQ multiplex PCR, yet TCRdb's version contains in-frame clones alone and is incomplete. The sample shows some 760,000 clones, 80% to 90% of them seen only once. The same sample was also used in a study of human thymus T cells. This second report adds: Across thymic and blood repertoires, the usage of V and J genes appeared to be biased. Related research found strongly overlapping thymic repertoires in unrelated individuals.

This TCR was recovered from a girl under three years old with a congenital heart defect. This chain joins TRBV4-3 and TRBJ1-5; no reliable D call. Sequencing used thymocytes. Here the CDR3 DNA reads TGCGCCAGCAGCCAAGACTTGGGGTCAGCGGGGCAGCCCCAGCATTTT. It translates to CASSQDLGSAGQPQHF.